This T cell receptor beta chain was sequenced in a study of beta chain features in type 1 diabetes (dated by TCRdb to between 2018 and 2020). Regarding the study in general: Mean age, gender distribution, total cell number and subset yield did not differ between patients and healthy donors. A total of 100 million to 110 million sorted cells were examined across all samples, and a strong correlation was observed between cell number per subset and RNA yield. In the study, recently diagnosed type 1 diabetes patients and matched healthy donors were compared on the TCRB repertoires of their sorted circulating CD4+ T cell subsets. Regulatory and stem cell-like memory subsets were obtained from only 8 patients and roughly 8 healthy donors, while naive and central memory subsets were obtained from all 28 donors. The research as a whole found: Because cDNA was sequenced instead of genomic DNA, highly expressing activated cells could be over-represented, though the groups showed no difference in activation or CD3 levels. Because small numbers of individuals were included in the HLA sub-analyses, any influence of HLA type on TCRB rearrangement was left unresolved. Naive, central memory and regulatory TCRB repertoires appeared more similar among patients than among healthy donors. At VDJ recombination sites, type 1 diabetes patients had fewer insertions and more deleted nucleotides, which implies abnormalities in thymic rearrangement. Type 1 diabetes patients showed a moderate but significant shortening of TCRB CDR3 length in all four CD4+ subsets. Shorter templates might be favored by PCR, yet because patient and control samples were amplified and corrected together, any such skew would affect both groups equally.

CDR1 GTSNPN and CDR2 SVGIG are derived from the germline V gene (reference sequence). Spanning cysteine to phenylalanine, the CDR3 consists of 15 amino acids. Of all the DNA, just the CDR3 is kept, 45 bases in frame from base 1. Trimming at the junction amounts to 5 bases on V and 7 bases on J, and the germline ends lie 21 bases apart. The entire isolated RNA was reverse transcribed using the High Capacity cDNA Reverse Transcription Kit, and thus expressed TCRB transcripts were sequenced. Deep immunoSEQ sequencing was performed on naive, central memory and regulatory T cell samples, with an average of approximately 3.9 million total reads per sample. Sorted cells were lysed in RLT buffer, and RNA was extracted using DNase-treated RNeasy Micro or Mini kits according to cell number. To prevent cross-contamination, each cell subset was processed individually, whereas patient and healthy donor samples were processed jointly. Using the immunoSEQ multiplex PCR, TCRB sequences were amplified from cDNA into 87-bp fragments spanning the CDR3 region. Sequencing of the amplicons was done on the Illumina HiSeq platform. Turning to the authors' computational methods: PCR bias was corrected computationally using synthetic template baselines, and reads within Hamming distance 2 were collapsed, with unmergeable singletons discarded. Reads were aligned against IMGT to assign V, D and J genes, CDR3 length and insertions or deletions at six rearrangement sites. Within each subset, clonotype counts were normalized to sorted cell number, and only after that were true diversity and Gini coefficients computed with the tcR R package. The overlap coefficient, calculated on TCRB nucleotide sequences, was used to measure repertoire sharing. As a proxy for the pre-selection repertoire, out-of-frame TCRB sequences from naive cells were analyzed. Not all clones reach the TCRdb copy of this immuneACCESS table, which keeps in-frame sequences only. Checked studies attribute under half of the gap to unresolved V genes and leave the rest unexplained. D and trimming come from the DNA, and the V and J calls and clone size come from that table. The sample data list hundreds of thousands of clones, and over 13% of these were observed just once. The top ten clones comprise roughly 0.04% of the sample.

Each donor gave one peripheral blood draw, averaging approximately 110 mL, which was collected into heparinised tubes. Using a panel that included CD45RO, CCR7, CD25, CD127, CD95 and CD27, naive, central memory, regulatory and stem cell-like memory CD4+ T cells were sorted on a BD FACSAria II. A purity above 98% was achieved for all sorted populations. PBMCs were isolated immediately by Lymphoprep density gradient centrifugation and stained directly without culture. Samples were stained and sorted in pairs, with one healthy donor and one patient per experiment, so that batch effects were minimized. With respect to this clone: No cognate antigen has been identified for it. The record has no base qualities; no much larger clone is one base away.

The sample was naive CD4+ T cells from blood. The cell subset or site tag for this specimen amounts to: true naive CD4+ T cells. The sequence is built from TRBV30 and TRBJ2-1; D gene: possibly TRBD2, on 6 matching bases. The TCR was taken from a man younger than 35 with type 1 diabetes. This receptor carries the CDR3 CAWSSGLAHSNEQFF. The nucleotide sequence reads as follows: TGTGCCTGGTCCTCCGGTCTAGCGCACAGTAATGAGCAGTTCTTC.